This T cell receptor beta chain was captured in a study of Graves' ophthalmopathy and Graves' hyperthyroidism. The TCR beta CDR3 regions underwent amplification from RNA transcripts. Scientists carried out first-round RT-PCR using HTBI primers and then a second-round multiplex PCR. TCRdb used MiXCR to reprocess the multiplex PCR reads, holding one entry per CDR3 protein. The table shows about 380,000 distinct CDR3 sequences, with less than 20% occurring only once. Diagnosis was based on clinical symptoms, serum thyroxine, TRAb, thyroid ultrasound and orbital computed tomography. This clonotype was seen ten or more times. Antigen specificity is unknown. V shed 1 base and J shed 5 bases, with 14 bases lying between them. Germline V gene data show CDR1 as MNHEY and CDR2 as SVGAGI. CDR3 length equals 15 residues. Study-wide points: The majority of expanded thyroid clonotypes above 0.001 frequency also occurred in blood.

This receptor was obtained from a woman aged 18-29 years with stable Graves' hyperthyroidism. Sequencing input: peripheral blood. The V and J genes are TRBV6-5 and TRBJ1-1, with unresolved D. The DNA for the CDR3 is TGTGCCAGCAGTTACTTTCGCATCGAGGGTACTGAAGCTTTCTTT. Translating it yields CASSYFRIEGTEAFF.